A single sample is the source of the 8 T cell receptor beta chains below, sequenced in a study of radiotherapy plus CTLA-4 blockade in lung cancer. Here immunoSEQ multiplex PCR was the method, and the copy in TCRdb shows in-frame clones only, minus some. The sample carries tens of thousands of clones, 76% recorded once. This material consisted of peripheral blood, taken from a patient treated with radiotherapy plus ipilimumab. These receptors all come from a human donor with non-small cell lung cancer who had a complete response to radiotherapy plus ipilimumab.

In this sample, this clone turned up a few times. This chain's CDR3 is CASSDTGSSYEQYF. CDR3 DNA: TGTGCCAGCAGTGATACTGGGAGCTCCTACGAGCAGTACTTC. The chain uses TRBV2 and TRBJ2-7, with TRBD2 as a possible D gene (5 bases). The germline V gene encodes CDR1 SNHLY and CDR2 FYNNEI. Between the trimmed V and J ends, which lost 3 bases and 0 bases, there was a span of 9 bases. CDR3 length equals 14 residues.

The chain employs TRBV5-1 and TRBJ2-1; maybe TRBD1 (6 bases). Germline values: CDR1 SGHRS, CDR2 YFSETQ. Trimming stripped 0 bases from V and 7 bases from J, with 14 bases between. The CDR3 runs 15 residues. DNA for the CDR3: TGCGCCAGCAGCTTGGGTGTTCAGGGGTTAAATGAGCAGTTCTTC. This codes for CASSLGVQGLNEQFF.

The V and J genes are TRBV7-9 and TRBJ2-1, with 7 bases that match TRBD2. CDR3 length: 13 residues. Germline assignment: CDR1 SEHNR and CDR2 FQNEAQ (reference sequence). The junction had 10 bases not matched to a gene; V was cut back by 8 bases and J by 9 bases. The CDR3 nucleotides read TGTGCCAGCGTAAGGCGGGAGCGGGGTGAGCAGTTCTTC. Protein sequence: CASVRRERGEQFF.

There are a few counts of this clone. The CDR3 DNA follows: TGTGCCAGCAGCCAGGGTAGGGGACTAGTCGGGCATGAGCAGTTCTTC. Translated, it gives CASSQGRGLVGHEQFF. The chain couples TRBV11-2 to TRBJ2-1; 8 bases fit TRBD2. Germline CDR1 is SGHAT and CDR2 is FQNNGV. CDR3 size: 16 residues. V dropped 5 bases and J dropped 8; count of bases not matched to a gene: 14.

The chain uses TRBV9 and TRBJ2-4, with D possibly matching TRBD2 (5 bases). The length of the CDR3 is 15 residues. V was cut by 4 bases and J by 0 bases, with 11 bases left in between. Germline values: CDR1 SGDLS, CDR2 YYNGEE. The CDR3 is CASSSGFLAKNIQYF. CDR3 nucleotide sequence: TGTGCCAGCAGCTCGGGATTTTTAGCCAAAAACATTCAGTACTTC.

The chain employs TRBV7-2 and TRBJ2-1, with 14 positions matching TRBD2. V shed 3 bases and J 9 bases; nucleotides not matched to a gene: 7. This CDR3 comprises 16 residues. The germline gives CDR1 SGHTA, CDR2 FQGNSA. The CDR3 nucleotides read TGTGCCAGCAGCTTTGGTGGGACTAGCGGGAGTGGTGAGCAGTTCTTC. Protein: CASSFGGTSGSGEQFF.

This clone has a handful of counts. The chain has TRBV5-1 and TRBJ1-3; D unresolved. The germline V gene has CDR1 SGHRS and CDR2 YFSETQ. Trimming cost V 0 bases and J 4 bases, with 8 bases left between them. This CDR3 comprises 14 residues. CDR3 loop: CASSLDPQGNTIYF. The CDR3 DNA is TGCGCCAGCAGCTTGGACCCACAGGGAAACACCATATATTTT. The complete variable domain, with remaining parts taken from reference TRBV5-1 and TRBJ1-3, reads KAGVTQTPRYLIKTRGQQVTLSCSPISGHRSVSWYQQTPGQGLQFLFEYFSETQRNKGNFPGRFSGRQFSNSRSEMNVSTLELGDSALYLCASSLDPQGNTIYFGEGSWLTVV.

Here the CDR3 DNA reads TGTGCCAGTAGTGTTAGCGGGGGCACACCTAGCACAGATACGCAGTATTTT. The encoded protein is CASSVSGGTPSTDTQYF. This chain connects TRBV19 to TRBJ2-3, with TRBD2 matching over 9 bases. Trimming removed 5 bases from V and 0 bases from J; junction bases left unmatched: 9. Germline V gene lookup returns CDR1 LNHDA and CDR2 SQIVND (reference sequence). The CDR3 spans 17 residues. Looking up the rest from reference TRBV19 and TRBJ2-3 gives the full variable domain: DGGITQSPKYLFRKEGQNVTLSCEQNLNHDAMYWYRQDPGQGLRLIYYSQIVNDFQKGDIAEGYSVSREKKESFPLTVTSAQKNPTAFYLCASSVSGGTPSTDTQYFGPGTRLTVL.